These T cell receptor beta chains were read from a single sample in a study of blood T cell repertoires in COVID-19. Sequencing used immunoSEQ multiplex PCR; TCRdb keeps in-frame clones, though not all of them. The table lists around 100,000 clones, about nine tenths of them singletons. Sequences were obtained from peripheral blood. Receptors originate from a man aged 50-59 years with active COVID-19. Each CDR3 is given with its conserved first and last residue. A D gene is named only where the DNA matches it firmly. The size entry is marked missing in some rows and otherwise reads once, few, many or a size class.

>15|TRBV2|few|TRBJ2-2|-
TGTGCCAAAACCGGGACAACAAAGAACACCGGGGAGCTGTTTTTT
CAKTGTTKNTGELFF
>15|TRBV6-4|-|TRBJ1-5|-
TGTGCCAGCAGTGGTTCACAGGAGTACAATCAGCCCCAGCATTTT
CASSGSQEYNQPQHF
>15|TRBV6-1|-|TRBJ2-2|TRBD1
TGTGCCAGCAGTGACCTACAGGGGGTCACCGGGGAGCTGTTTTTT
CASSDLQGVTGELFF
>15|TRBV28|once|TRBJ1-1|TRBD1
TGTGCCAGCAGTCCCCGCGGACAGGGGAACACTGAAGCTTTCTTT
CASSPRGQGNTEAFF
>15|TRBV6-5|once|TRBJ2-1|TRBD2
TGTGCCAGCATTCCTAGCGGGGCGGTCTACAATGAGCAGTTCTTC
CASIPSGAVYNEQFF
>16|TRBV4-2|-|TRBJ2-7|TRBD2
TGTGCCAGCAGCCAACCGACTAGCGGGGGAGAATACGAGCAGTACTTC
CASSQPTSGGEYEQYF
>17|TRBV7-9|-|TRBJ1-2|TRBD1
TGTGCCAGCAGGCACGTTTCGGTTGGGACAGGGGTAAACGGCTACACCTTC
CASRHVSVGTGVNGYTF
>14|TRBV7-2|once|TRBJ1-1|TRBD1
TGTGCCAGCAGCTTCGGACAGGCGAACACTGAAGCTTTCTTT
CASSFGQANTEAFF
>15|TRBV5-1|-|TRBJ2-7|TRBD2
TGCGCCAGCAGCAGAACTAGCGGGGGGCGCTACGAGCAGTACTTC
CASSRTSGGRYEQYF
>15|TRBV6-5|-|TRBJ1-1|-
TGTGCCAGCACCCTAGGGGGGGCCCTACACACTGAAGCTTTCTTT
CASTLGGALHTEAFF
>16|TRBV4-1|-|TRBJ2-1|TRBD2
TGCGCCAGCAGCCCGGGACTAGCGGGGGGGATAAATGAGCAGTTCTTC
CASSPGLAGGINEQFF
>15|TRBV9|-|TRBJ2-2|-
TGTGCCAGCAGCGCACGGACAGCGAACACCGGGGAGCTGTTTTTT
CASSARTANTGELFF
>15|TRBV11-3|-|TRBJ1-6|-
TGTGCCAGCAGCTTAGATCGGAACGCGGGATCACCCCTCCACTTT
CASSLDRNAGSPLHF
>16|TRBV4-2|-|TRBJ2-3|TRBD2
TGTGCCAGCAGCCGGGCGGGAGGGCGCCACACAGATACGCAGTATTTT
CASSRAGGRHTDTQYF
>14|TRBV24-1|-|TRBJ1-2|-
TGTGCCACCAGTGACAGTGACAGGTCCTATGGCTACACCTTC
CATSDSDRSYGYTF
>15|TRBV7-3|-|TRBJ2-1|TRBD2
TGTGCCAGCAGCCTTAGCGGGGGGCCTAACAATGAGCAGTTCTTC
CASSLSGGPNNEQFF
>14|TRBV19|-|TRBJ1-4|TRBD1
TGTGCCAGTAGCAGGACAGGGCCGTTTGAAAAACTGTTTTTT
CASSRTGPFEKLFF
>16|TRBV3-1/TRBV3-2|-|TRBJ1-2|-
TGTGCCAGCAGCCAAGGGTCGGGGGGCACGGGCTATGGCTACACCTTC
CASSQGSGGTGYGYTF
>16|TRBV5-1|-|TRBJ2-2|TRBD1
TGCGCCAGCAGAACCGGGACAGGGGGCTTTGTCGGGGAGCTGTTTTTT
CASRTGTGGFVGELFF
>12|TRBV6-5|-|TRBJ2-6|-
TGTGCCAGCAGGCGAGGGGCCAACGTCCTGACTTTC
CASRRGANVLTF